This passage covers 32 T cell receptor beta chains from one sample sequenced in a study of regulatory T cells in long-lasting Graves disease (dated by TCRdb to the early 2020s). The protocol used for the library was multiplex PCR. TCRdb records Illumina HiSeq 4000 as the sequencer. To build TCR beta libraries, CDR3 regions were amplified by Arm-PCR using iRepertoire HTBI primers. The public reads were run again by TCRdb, first through fastp at Q25 and then through MiXCR, and only productive beta chains were kept. A single entry per CDR3 protein holds the most common genes and DNA from its merged rows. This sample gives about 470,000 distinct CDR3 sequences in total; 15% to 20% of them show up just once. 10% to 15% of the sample belongs to the ten largest clones. The sample's time point label, decoded: newly diagnosed GD, antithyroid drugs for less than 3 months. For both TCR sequencing and RNA sequencing, RNA was extracted from PBMCs using TRIzol.

These data also formed part of another study, on T cells in Graves' hyperthyroidism and ophthalmopathy.

The source material was peripheral blood mononuclear cells (PBMCs), sampled at new diagnosis, from a patient treated with antithyroid drugs. These receptor sequences come from a man between 35 and 55 years old with Graves disease. Donor details come from another sample of the same person, matched by shared clones.

This clonotype has at least ten counts. The chain couples TRBV20-1 to TRBJ2-1; 13 positions match TRBD2. CDR1 and CDR2 (germline): DFQATT, SNEGSKA (reference sequence). This CDR3 is 15 amino acids long. V dropped 3 bases and J dropped 7; count of bases not matched to a gene: 6. The CDR3 is CSARARTSGRNEQFF. The CDR3 coding sequence is TGCAGTGCTAGGGCGCGGACTAGCGGGAGAAATGAGCAGTTCTTC.

This rearrangement joins TRBV4-1 to TRBJ2-7; no reliable D call. The CDR3 is 13 amino acids. The germline CDR1 and CDR2 sequences are MGHRA and YSYEKL. V was trimmed by 1 base and J by 3 bases, leaving 7 bases between them. Here the CDR3 reads CASSQGYGYEQYF. In nucleotides, the CDR3 is TGCGCCAGCAGCCAAGGATACGGCTACGAGCAGTACTTC.

The rearrangement joins TRBV28 to TRBJ2-4; D is uncertain. This CDR3 is 14 amino acids long. V lost 2 bases and J 2 bases, leaving 7 bases between the germline ends. The germline gives CDR1 MDHEN, CDR2 SYDVKM. The DNA of the CDR3 is TGTGCCAGCAGTTTAGGGCGTACCAAAAACATTCAGTACTTC. Protein product: CASSLGRTKNIQYF.

The gene calls are TRBV5-1 and TRBJ2-3; tentative D call: TRBD1 (6 bases). The V and J ends lost 4 bases and 6 bases respectively, with 15 bases between them. The CDR3 has 14 amino acids. Looked up from germline, CDR1 is SGHRS and CDR2 is YFSETQ. As DNA, the CDR3 is TGCGCCAGCAGCGGCAAGGGGGTTCGGGATACGCAGTATTTT. Translating gives CASSGKGVRDTQYF.

The chain uses TRBV4-1 and TRBJ2-7; tentative D call: TRBD1 (6 bases). CDR1 and CDR2 from the germline V gene are MGHRA and YSYEKL. The germline V and J ends were trimmed by 0 bases and 4 bases, with 10 bases remaining between them. The CDR3 consists of 14 residues. In nucleotides, the CDR3 is TGCGCCAGCAGCCAAGATACAGGGAAATACGAGCAGTACTTC. It specifies CASSQDTGKYEQYF.

The chain links TRBV5-1 to TRBJ2-2; no clear D. The CDR3 totals 13 residues. Trimming shortened V by 4 bases and J by 4 bases, and 8 bases separated the two germline ends. CDR1 is SGHRS and CDR2 is YFSETQ in the germline V gene. CDR3 DNA: TGCGCCAGCAGCATAGGAATCACCGGGGAGCTGTTTTTT. This translates into CASSIGITGELFF.

This clonotype was seen many times. The gene calls are TRBV29-1 and TRBJ2-7; D is unresolved. CDR1 is SQVTM and CDR2 is ANQGSEA in the germline V gene. The CDR3 consists of 11 residues. V shed 4 bases and J shed 6 bases, with 10 bases lying between them. Here the CDR3 reads CSVVSGGEQYF. CDR3 DNA sequence: TGCAGCGTTGTTTCCGGTGGCGAGCAGTACTTC.

The chain employs TRBV11-1 and TRBJ2-5; 9 bases map to TRBD1. The CDR3 is 16 residues long. Germline V gives CDR1 SGHAT, CDR2 FQDESV (reference sequence). Losses at the gene ends were 5 bases for V and 6 bases for J; bases not matched to a gene: 13. This chain's CDR3 is CASSQIIDRGMKTQYF. CDR3 DNA: TGTGCCAGCAGCCAGATAATCGACAGGGGGATGAAGACCCAGTACTTC.

This clonotype showed up many times. The CDR3 nucleotides are TGTGCCAGCAGTTTATCAGCGGGAGGGCCCCACGAGCAGTACTTC. Protein: CASSLSAGGPHEQYF. The J gene is TRBJ2-7, the V gene TRBV12-3 or TRBV12-4, with 10 bases identical to TRBD2. Trimming removed 2 bases from V and 5 bases from J; junction bases left unmatched: 6. The CDR3 covers 15 residues.

This clonotype has ten or more counts. The chain links TRBV5-1 to TRBJ2-1; weak D call: TRBD1 (5 bases). Trimming removed 2 bases from V and 8 bases from J, with 11 bases in between. This CDR3 contains 13 residues. From germline, CDR1 is SGHRS and CDR2 YFSETQ. CDR3 amino acids: CASSLTGFDEQFF. The DNA for the CDR3 is TGCGCCAGCAGCTTAACAGGTTTCGATGAGCAGTTCTTC.

This clonotype has more than one count but fewer than ten. J is TRBJ1-1 and V is TRBV29-1, with 8 positions matching TRBD1. CDR3 size: 14 residues. Unmatched junction bases numbered 10, after V lost 6 bases and J lost 4 bases. CDR1 and CDR2 from the germline V gene are SQVTM and ANQGSEA. CDR3 region: CSVRAGGAATEAFF. CDR3 bases: TGCAGCGTGCGCGCAGGGGGCGCGGCCACTGAAGCTTTCTTT.

This clonotype was observed a handful of times. The rearrangement links TRBV5-1 to TRBJ2-3; D tentatively reads TRBD1 or TRBD2 (5 bases each). Germline V gives CDR1 SGHRS, CDR2 YFSETQ. CDR3 length equals 16 residues. The germline V and J ends were trimmed by 2 bases and 2 bases, with 15 bases remaining between them. The CDR3 spells CASSLMGTDLTDTQYF. The CDR3 DNA reads TGCGCCAGCAGCTTAATGGGGACGGACCTCACAGATACGCAGTATTTT. The full variable domain, completed using reference TRBV5-1 and TRBJ2-3, is KAGVTQTPRYLIKTRGQQVTLSCSPISGHRSVSWYQQTPGQGLQFLFEYFSETQRNKGNFPGRFSGRQFSNSRSEMNVSTLELGDSALYLCASSLMGTDLTDTQYFGPGTRLTVL.

This clonotype was detected many times. This chain connects TRBV5-1 to TRBJ1-1; 8 nucleotides match TRBD1. The CDR3 covers 15 residues. The germline CDR1 and CDR2 sequences are SGHRS and YFSETQ. With V trimmed by 5 bases and J by 2 bases, 8 bases remained unmatched. The CDR3 DNA reads as TGCGCCAGCAGGGACAGGGCGGTCTCCAACACTGAAGCTTTCTTT. It codes for CASRDRAVSNTEAFF.

This clonotype showed up many times. This sequence joins TRBV7-2 and TRBJ2-4; D gene ambiguous. The CDR3 has 14 amino acids. The V and J ends lost 1 base and 0 bases respectively, with 4 bases between them. Germline V gives CDR1 SGHTA, CDR2 FQGNSA. As DNA, the CDR3 is TGTGCCAGCAGCTTAGGGGTAGCCAAAAACATTCAGTACTTC. Its translation: CASSLGVAKNIQYF.

This clonotype was recorded many times. The chain carries TRBV30 and TRBJ2-3; D call uncertain. V lost 1 base and J lost 0, with 5 bases in between. The germline V gene has CDR1 GTSNPN and CDR2 SVGIG (reference sequence). The CDR3 is 13 amino acids. CDR3 sequence reads: CAWSGGSTDTQYF. In DNA form, the CDR3 reads TGTGCCTGGAGTGGTGGAAGCACAGATACGCAGTATTTT.

This clonotype was seen many times. The chain carries TRBV10-3 and TRBJ1-1, with TRBD1 identical over 9 bases. J lost 2 bases, V lost 2 bases, and 6 bases had no gene match. This CDR3 has 16 residues. Germline V gene lookup returns CDR1 ENHRY and CDR2 SYGVKD. DNA of the CDR3: TGTGCCATCAGTGAGGGGACAGGGAAAGGAAACACTGAAGCTTTCTTT. This sequence encodes CAISEGTGKGNTEAFF.

Many counts were recorded for this clonotype. The chain carries TRBV3-1 and TRBJ2-1; D remains unclear. The CDR3 loop spans 11 amino acids. CDR1 and CDR2 from the germline V gene are LGHDT and YNNKEL (reference sequence). Trimming took 2 bases from V and 9 from J, leaving 5 bases between them. The CDR3 nucleotides are TGTGCCAGCAGCCAAACTCTTGAGCAGTTCTTC. Encoded protein: CASSQTLEQFF.

This clonotype appeared many times. The chain has TRBV28 and TRBJ1-1; 10 bases fit TRBD1. The germline gives CDR1 MDHEN, CDR2 SYDVKM. The CDR3 extends over 16 amino acids. The V gene end was trimmed by 6 bases and the J gene end by 0 bases; junction bases not matched to a gene: 7. The CDR3 nucleotides read TGTGCCAGCAGAGCCCCCGGGACAGGGGTGAACACTGAAGCTTTCTTT. It codes for CASRAPGTGVNTEAFF.

This clonotype was found once. The rearrangement uses TRBV10-3 and TRBJ2-4; TRBD1 aligns across 7 bases. The V gene's germline CDR1 is ENHRY and CDR2 SYGVKD. The CDR3 covers 16 residues. The V and J ends lost 4 bases and 0 bases, in that order; junction bases with no gene match: 6. The CDR3 bases are TGTGCCATCAGTGCGGCGAGGGGGCTAGCCAAAAACATTCAGTACTTC. Translating it yields CAISAARGLAKNIQYF.

The table lists this clonotype with a count of one. V gene TRBV27 combines with J gene TRBJ2-3, with D hard to call. CDR3 length: 13 residues. The germline gives CDR1 MNHEY, CDR2 SMNVEV (reference sequence). Trimming removed 3 bases at V and 4 bases at J, with 8 bases between. The CDR3: CASSFIPPDTQYF. DNA of the CDR3: TGTGCCAGCAGTTTCATCCCCCCAGATACGCAGTATTTT.

This clonotype was seen many times. The J gene is TRBJ2-7, the V gene TRBV10-3; the D gene is possibly TRBD2 (6 bases). V lost 4 bases to trimming and J lost 2 bases, with 9 bases between them. The CDR3 runs to 13 residues. Germline assignment: CDR1 ENHRY and CDR2 SYGVKD. The CDR3 sequence is CAISAGVAYEQYF. As DNA, the CDR3 is TGTGCCATCAGTGCGGGGGTGGCCTACGAGCAGTACTTC.

This clonotype showed up many times. The chain uses TRBV28 and TRBJ2-7, with a tentative D call TRBD2 (5 bases). V gave up 4 bases and J gave up 0 bases, with 13 bases separating them. The CDR3 has 15 residues. Germline CDR1 is MDHEN and CDR2 is SYDVKM. In DNA form, the CDR3 reads TGTGCCAGCAGTTATGTCGGGGTTAGCTCCTACGAGCAGTACTTC. Translation: CASSYVGVSSYEQYF.

This chain uses TRBV5-1 with TRBJ2-1; tentatively, D is TRBD2 (6 bases). The length of the CDR3 is 14 residues. V was clipped by 2 bases and J by 8 bases, with 14 bases between them. The germline CDR1 and CDR2 sequences are SGHRS and YFSETQ. The CDR3 reads CASSFSGGPYEQFF. The CDR3 DNA reads as TGCGCCAGCAGCTTCTCCGGAGGGCCGTATGAGCAGTTCTTC.

The rearrangement joins TRBV5-1 to TRBJ2-7, with 11 positions matching TRBD1. Losses at the gene ends were 4 bases for V and 6 bases for J; bases not matched to a gene: 6. The germline V gene has CDR1 SGHRS and CDR2 YFSETQ. The CDR3 sequence is 14 residues long. The CDR3 DNA is TGCGCCAGCAGCCCGGGACAGGGGGGTAGCGAGCAGTACTTC. Residues: CASSPGQGGSEQYF.

This clonotype was detected many times. This chain links TRBV30 with TRBJ1-3; D call uncertain. The CDR3 consists of 15 residues. Trimming shortened V by 8 bases and J by 1 base, and 18 bases separated the two germline ends. Germline V lookup: CDR1 GTSNPN, CDR2 SVGIG (reference sequence). The CDR3, as DNA: TGTGCCGTCATGGACGGAAATCCATCTGGAAACACCATATATTTT. Its protein is CAVMDGNPSGNTIYF.

At least ten counts were recorded for this clonotype. This chain links TRBV7-2 with TRBJ2-2; 13 nucleotides align to TRBD2. Germline assignment: CDR1 SGHTA and CDR2 FQGNSA. CDR3 size: 17 residues. Trimming at V came to 5 bases and at J to 7 bases, leaving 10 bases not matched to a gene. CDR3 coding DNA: TGTGCCAGCAGCATCATCGGACTAGCGGGAGAGGACGGGGAGCTGTTTTTT. Translating gives CASSIIGLAGEDGELFF.

This clonotype appeared many times. The V call is TRBV7-9, the J call TRBJ2-7; 8 bases match TRBD2. Germline V gene lookup returns CDR1 SEHNR and CDR2 FQNEAQ (reference sequence). V was clipped by 3 bases and J by 2 bases; unmatched bases: 6. This CDR3 is 15 amino acids long. Here the CDR3 DNA reads TGTGCCAGCAGCTTGCTTAGCGGGGCAACCTACGAGCAGTACTTC. Encoded protein: CASSLLSGATYEQYF.

This clonotype was seen ten or more times. The CDR3 loop reads CASSLARTGHSEQYF. For the CDR3, the DNA is TGTGCCAGCAGCTTAGCGAGGACAGGACACTCCGAGCAGTACTTC. This chain joins TRBV11-1 and TRBJ2-7; 7 nucleotides agree with TRBD1. Germline V lookup: CDR1 SGHAT, CDR2 FQDESV (reference sequence). With V trimmed by 0 bases and J by 6 bases, 8 bases remained unmatched. This CDR3 region has 15 residues. The whole variable domain, remainder taken from reference TRBV11-1 and TRBJ2-7, is EAEVAQSPRYKITEKSQAVAFWCDPISGHATLYWYRQILGQGPELLVQFQDESVVDDSQLPKDRFSAERLKGVDSTLKIQPAELGDSAMYLCASSLARTGHSEQYFGPGTRLTVT.

The chain joins TRBV5-1 to TRBJ2-7; the match to TRBD2 covers 7 bases. Germline CDR1 reads SGHRS; CDR2 reads YFSETQ. The V segment lost 0 bases and the J segment 1 base; nucleotides outside the gene matches: 7. The CDR3 runs to 16 residues. For the CDR3, the DNA is TGCGCCAGCAGCTTGGAAGTGCTAGCGGATTCCTACGAGCAGTACTTC. Encoded protein: CASSLEVLADSYEQYF.

This chain uses TRBV6-1 with TRBJ2-2, with D maybe TRBD2 (6 bases). V was clipped by 6 bases and J by 2 bases, with 13 bases between them. CDR1 and CDR2 from the germline V gene are MNHNS and SASEGT. The CDR3 is 15 residues long. CDR3 protein: CASRDTGSNTGELFF. For the CDR3, the DNA is TGTGCCAGCAGGGACACCGGGAGTAACACCGGGGAGCTGTTTTTT.

This clonotype was counted at least ten times. The CDR3 loop reads CASKPGKGQFRTNYGYTF. CDR3 bases: TGTGCCAGCAAACCGGGCAAAGGACAGTTTCGGACTAACTATGGCTACACCTTC. The chain employs TRBV28 and TRBJ1-2, with D possibly matching TRBD1 (6 bases). The V gene lost 7 bases and the J gene lost 0 bases, with 24 bases spanning the gap. This CDR3 has 18 amino acids. CDR1 is MDHEN and CDR2 is SYDVKM in the germline V gene.

In this sample, this clonotype turned up a few times. A read error may explain this, as a much larger clone is one base away. The chain combines TRBV7-9 with TRBJ1-2; the D is unclear. The CDR3 extends over 12 amino acids. Germline V gene sequence: CDR1 SEHNR, CDR2 FQNEAQ (reference sequence). The CDR3 reads CGSSSGPYGYTF. In nucleotides, the CDR3 is TGTGGCAGCAGCTCCGGGCCGTATGGCTACACCTTC.